This is a list of T cell receptor beta chains from one sample in a study of blood T cell repertoires in COVID-19. Only in-frame clones appear in the TCRdb table, and some are missing; sequencing was by immunoSEQ multiplex PCR. The sample yields over 150,000 clones, roughly four fifths seen once. The sample was peripheral blood. Receptor source: a man older than 75 with acute or convalescent COVID-19. The CDR3 runs from the conserved cysteine through the conserved F or W. The D gene is left open where the match is weak. Not every row has a clone size; where given, it reads once, few, many or a size class.

D,J,size,V,DNA,CDR3
TRBD1,TRBJ1-3,NA,TRBV18,TGTGCCAGCTCACCATTGGGACAGGCGACAAACACCATATATTTT,CASSPLGQATNTIYF
NA,TRBJ1-6,many,TRBV28,TGTGCCAGCAGGGATGGGCAGCTATATAATTCACCCCTCCACTTT,CASRDGQLYNSPLHF
NA,TRBJ1-3,NA,TRBV5-8,TGTGCCAGCAGCTTGTATCCCAGCGCAAACACCATATATTTT,CASSLYPSANTIYF
NA,TRBJ1-5,NA,TRBV30,TGTGCCTGGAGTGCCTCCAGGGGATCACAGCCCCAGCATTTT,CAWSASRGSQPQHF
TRBD2,TRBJ2-1,NA,TRBV6-5,TGTGCCAGCAGTTACCGACTAGCGGGGGTCAATGAGCAGTTCTTC,CASSYRLAGVNEQFF
NA,TRBJ1-2,NA,TRBV7-9,TGTGCCACCTATCCACGCGACAGTTTCTATGGCTACACCTTC,CATYPRDSFYGYTF
NA,TRBJ2-3,once,TRBV5-8,TGTGCCAGCAGCCGGGCCGGGCTAGCGATCACAGATACGCAGTATTTT,CASSRAGLAITDTQYF
NA,TRBJ1-2,NA,TRBV24-1,TGTGCCACCAGTGACCCGACAGGAGAGTCTAGTGGCTACACCTTC,CATSDPTGESSGYTF
TRBD1,TRBJ1-2,NA,TRBV27,TGTGCCAGCAGTTTGGAGTACAGGGGCGGCTACACCTTC,CASSLEYRGGYTF
TRBD2,TRBJ2-3,NA,TRBV9,TGTGCCAGCAGCGACGGCGGGGGGGCCTTAGATACGCAGTATTTT,CASSDGGGALDTQYF
NA,TRBJ1-2,NA,TRBV21-1,TGTGCCAGCAGCAAACCCCGGACAGGGCAGGTGGACTATGGCTACACCTTC,CASSKPRTGQVDYGYTF
NA,TRBJ2-5,NA,TRBV13,TGTGCCAGCAGCTTAGCTGGGGGGACGGAGACCCAGTACTTC,CASSLAGGTETQYF
TRBD1,TRBJ1-2,once,TRBV30,TGTGCCTGGAGTGTACAAGCGGGGACAGGGGGCAACTATGGCTACACCTTC,CAWSVQAGTGGNYGYTF
NA,TRBJ1-6,NA,TRBV7-9,TGTGCCAGCAGTCCGGAGGGGTTGGGGTCACCCCTCCACTTT,CASSPEGLGSPLHF
TRBD1,TRBJ2-1,NA,TRBV10-1,TGCGCCAGCAGTGAGACCAAGGGACAGGGGTTCAATGAGCAGTTCTTC,CASSETKGQGFNEQFF